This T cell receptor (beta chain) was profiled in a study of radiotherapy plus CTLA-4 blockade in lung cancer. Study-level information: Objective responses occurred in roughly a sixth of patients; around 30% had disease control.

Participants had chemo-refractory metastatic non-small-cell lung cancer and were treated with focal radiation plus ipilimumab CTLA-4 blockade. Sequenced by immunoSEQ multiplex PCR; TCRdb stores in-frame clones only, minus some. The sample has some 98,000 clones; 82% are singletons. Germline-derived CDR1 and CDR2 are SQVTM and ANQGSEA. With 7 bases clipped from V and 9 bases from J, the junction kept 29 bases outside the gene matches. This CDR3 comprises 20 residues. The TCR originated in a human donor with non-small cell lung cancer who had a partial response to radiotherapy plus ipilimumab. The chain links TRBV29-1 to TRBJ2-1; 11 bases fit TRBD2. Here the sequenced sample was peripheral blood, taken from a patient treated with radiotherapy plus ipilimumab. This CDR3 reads CSASLGTSGTLKGIISEQFF. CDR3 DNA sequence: TGCAGCGCCTCTCTGGGGACTAGCGGAACTCTCAAGGGGATAATTTCTGAGCAGTTCTTC.